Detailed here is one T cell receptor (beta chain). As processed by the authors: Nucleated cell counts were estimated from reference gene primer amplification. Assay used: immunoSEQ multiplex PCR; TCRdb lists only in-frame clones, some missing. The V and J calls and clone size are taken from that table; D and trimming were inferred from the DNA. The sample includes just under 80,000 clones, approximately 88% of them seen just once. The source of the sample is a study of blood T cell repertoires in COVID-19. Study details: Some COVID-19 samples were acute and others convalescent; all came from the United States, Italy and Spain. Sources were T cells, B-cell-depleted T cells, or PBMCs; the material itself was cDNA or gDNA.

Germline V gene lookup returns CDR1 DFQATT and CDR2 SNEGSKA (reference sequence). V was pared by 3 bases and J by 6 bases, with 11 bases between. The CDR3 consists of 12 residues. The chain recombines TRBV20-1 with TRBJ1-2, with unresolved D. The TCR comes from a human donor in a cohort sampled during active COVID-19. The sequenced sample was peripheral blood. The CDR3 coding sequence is TGCAGTGCTAGTGCTGGAAGCGATGGCTACACCTTC. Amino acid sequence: CSASAGSDGYTF.